The next 15 T cell receptor beta chains were all read from a single sample in a study of kidney transplant recipient with SARS-CoV-2 infection. TCRdb used MiXCR to reprocess the reads, holding one entry per CDR3 protein. Here the sample spans 200,000 to 250,000 distinct CDR3 sequences, 25% to 30% being singletons. Material: a blood sample, obtained at baseline and on approximately day 120 from a kidney transplant recipient. The receptors shown here come from a male patient aged 25-45 years who had COVID-19 and was a kidney transplant recipient. These T cells may partly come from the graft donor.

This clonotype was observed many times. The rearrangement links TRBV27 to TRBJ2-3; D possibly corresponds to TRBD2 (6 bases). Trimming cost V 8 bases and J 2 bases, with 17 bases left between them. Looked up from germline, CDR1 is MNHEY and CDR2 is SMNVEV (reference sequence). The CDR3 is 15 amino acids. CDR3 protein: CASVATGAATDTQYF. CDR3 in DNA: TGTGCCAGCGTGGCGACGGGAGCGGCCACAGATACGCAGTATTTT.

Concerning this clonotype: A much larger clone differs by one base, so this may be a read error. This chain links TRBV3-1 with TRBJ1-1; D is unresolved. This CDR3 contains 14 residues. Germline V gene lookup returns CDR1 LGHDT and CDR2 YNNKEL (reference sequence). With 8 bases removed from V and 5 bases from J, the gap between germline ends came to 18 bases. CDR3 in amino acids: CASGPINGATEAFF. CDR3 nucleotides: TGTGCCAGCGGCCCTATAAACGGTGCGACTGAAGCTTTCTTT.

This clonotype was counted ten times or more. V is TRBV19 and J is TRBJ1-5, with TRBD1 as a possible D gene (5 bases). The germline V gene encodes CDR1 LNHDA and CDR2 SQIVND (reference sequence). The germline V and J ends were trimmed by 4 bases and 6 bases, with 19 bases remaining between them. The CDR3 is made up of 16 amino acids. The CDR3 loop reads CASSKSTPGMSQPQHF. The CDR3 DNA sequence: TGTGCCAGTAGTAAATCAACGCCAGGGATGTCTCAGCCCCAGCATTTT.

The chain employs TRBV4-1 and TRBJ1-1; no definite D call. CDR1 is MGHRA, CDR2 YSYEKL, per germline. The CDR3 is made up of 14 amino acids. V lost 1 base and J 0 bases, leaving 6 bases between the germline ends. The CDR3 DNA is TGCGCCAGCAGCCAAGTTCGGGTGAACACTGAAGCTTTCTTT. It specifies CASSQVRVNTEAFF.

This clonotype was seen a single time. This may stem from a read error, because a much larger clone lies one nucleotide away. This chain uses TRBV14 with TRBJ2-1, with 8 bases matching TRBD2. V gave up 1 base and J gave up 6 bases; unmatched junction bases: 14. This CDR3 is 18 amino acids long. Looked up from germline, CDR1 is SGHDN and CDR2 is FVKESK. CDR3 in DNA: TGTGCCAGCAGCCAAGGAATTCTAGGTACGGCGGGAGGCAATGAGCAGTTCTTC. This translates into CASSQGILGTAGGNEQFF.

Details on this clonotype: A much larger clone lies one base from this, so it may be a read error. The gene calls are TRBV7-2 and TRBJ2-1; 8 nucleotides line up with TRBD1. Germline V lookup: CDR1 SGHTA, CDR2 FQGNSA. The CDR3 contains 16 residues. The CDR3: CAGSPKSGQGIAQQFF. The CDR3 nucleotides read TGTGCCGGCAGCCCGAAGTCAGGACAGGGCATCGCGCAGCAGTTCTTC.

This clonotype was counted at least ten times. The chain couples TRBV6-1 to TRBJ1-5; the D is unclear. Germline V gene sequence: CDR1 MNHNS, CDR2 SASEGT. This CDR3 contains 15 residues. V was clipped by 1 base and J by 2 bases, with 9 bases between them. The DNA of the CDR3 is TGTGCCAGCAGTGAAGGTAGGCAGGGCAATCAGCCCCAGCATTTT. This gives the protein CASSEGRQGNQPQHF.

The sample holds many counts of this clonotype. V usage is TRBV25-1 and J usage is TRBJ1-2; D not resolved. V dropped 5 bases and J dropped 4 bases, with 23 bases sitting between them. The CDR3 loop spans 17 amino acids. Germline values: CDR1 MGHDK, CDR2 SYGVNS. CDR3 bases: TGTGCCAGCAGTATTGGCACAGAACTGGGAAAGACCTATGGCTACACCTTC. It encodes CASSIGTELGKTYGYTF.

Notes on this clonotype: This sequence may be a read error, since a much larger clone differs from it by one base. The chain employs TRBV6-1 and TRBJ1-2; no definite D call. This CDR3 is 17 amino acids long. Trimming pared 5 bases from V and 4 bases from J, leaving 23 bases between. CDR1 is MNHNS, CDR2 SASEGT, per germline. CDR3 in DNA: TGTGCCAGCAGTAGAGCGACCTCTATGCGAAAGACCTATGGCTACACCTTC. Translation gives CASSRATSMRKTYGYTF.

This clonotype has just a few counts. Given a much more abundant clone one base away, this may be a read error. The chain employs TRBV7-6 and TRBJ1-4, with 9 positions matching TRBD1. CDR3 length: 13 amino acids. The germline V gene has CDR1 SGHVS and CDR2 FNYEAQ. CDR3: CTSSMGQGEKLFF. The CDR3 DNA reads as TGTACCAGCAGCATGGGACAGGGAGAAAAACTGTTTTTT.

This clonotype was found many times. The chain joins TRBV20-1 to TRBJ1-3; tentative D call: TRBD1 (5 bases). From germline, CDR1 is DFQATT and CDR2 SNEGSKA (reference sequence). The V and J ends lost 6 bases and 0 bases respectively, with 15 bases between them. The CDR3 spans 15 residues. Here the CDR3 reads CSASRGLNSGNTIYF. The CDR3 coding sequence is TGCAGTGCCTCGAGGGGACTGAACTCTGGAAACACCATATATTTT.

This clonotype was recorded a few times. The J gene is TRBJ2-6, the V gene TRBV10-3, with D unresolved. CDR1 is ENHRY and CDR2 is SYGVKD in the germline V gene. The CDR3 spans 16 residues. V was trimmed by 0 bases and J by 4 bases, leaving 10 bases between them. DNA for the CDR3: TGTGCCATCAGTGAGTCGTTTGGGTTGGGGGCCAACGTCCTGACTTTC. As protein: CAISESFGLGANVLTF.

This chain joins TRBV5-1 and TRBJ2-5; D perhaps matches TRBD2 (6 bases). Germline V gives CDR1 SGHRS, CDR2 YFSETQ. The CDR3 has 16 amino acids. Trimming removed 0 bases at V and 1 base at J, with 13 bases between. CDR3 sequence reads: CASSLGTGVSQETQYF. DNA for the CDR3: TGCGCCAGCAGCTTGGGAACGGGGGTCAGCCAAGAGACCCAGTACTTC.

V usage is TRBV27 and J usage is TRBJ1-1; 8 bases match TRBD1. V lost 0 bases to trimming and J lost 4 bases; unmatched junction nucleotides: 10. Germline CDR1 is MNHEY and CDR2 is SMNVEV (reference sequence). The CDR3 length is 17 residues. CDR3 nucleotide sequence: TGTGCCAGCAGTTTATCCCGGACAGGGAGAGGGGGCACTGAAGCTTTCTTT. This encodes CASSLSRTGRGGTEAFF.

As regards this clonotype: It may be a read error: a sequence one base away is much more abundant. The V and J genes are TRBV11-1 and TRBJ1-1; D is possibly TRBD1 (6 bases). Germline V gene sequence: CDR1 SGHAT, CDR2 FQDESV (reference sequence). Trimming shortened V by 8 bases and J by 4 bases, and 23 bases separated the two germline ends. The CDR3 totals 16 residues. The CDR3 region has the DNA TGTGCCAGCGGACAATACTCACAGGGTTCGAGCACTGAAGCTTTCTTT. Translation gives CASGQYSQGSSTEAFF.